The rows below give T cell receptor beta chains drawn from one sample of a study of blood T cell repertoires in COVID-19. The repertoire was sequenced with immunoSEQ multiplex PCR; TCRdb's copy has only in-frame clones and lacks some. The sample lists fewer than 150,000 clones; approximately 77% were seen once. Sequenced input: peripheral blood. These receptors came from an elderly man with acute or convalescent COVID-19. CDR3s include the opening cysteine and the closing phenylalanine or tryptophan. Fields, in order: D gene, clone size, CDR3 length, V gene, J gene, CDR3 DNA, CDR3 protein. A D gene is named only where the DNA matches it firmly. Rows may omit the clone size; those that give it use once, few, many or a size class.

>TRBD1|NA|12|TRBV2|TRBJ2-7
TGTGCCAGCAACAGGGGCTGGGACGAGCAGTACTTC
CASNRGWDEQYF
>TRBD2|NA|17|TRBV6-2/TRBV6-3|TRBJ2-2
TGTGCCAGCAGTTACCACGAAGCGGGGGAGAACACCGGGGAGCTGTTTTTT
CASSYHEAGENTGELFF
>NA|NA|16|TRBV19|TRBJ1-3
TGTGCCAGTAGTATAAGGACACCAAGCTCTGGAAACACCATATATTTT
CASSIRTPSSGNTIYF
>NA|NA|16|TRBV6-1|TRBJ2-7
TGTGCCAGCAGTGGTTTCGTCCGACAGAGCCAGTACGAGCAGTACTTC
CASSGFVRQSQYEQYF
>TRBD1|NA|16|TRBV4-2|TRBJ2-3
TGTGCCAGCAGCCAAGAAGGGGACAGATCGACAGATACGCAGTATTTT
CASSQEGDRSTDTQYF
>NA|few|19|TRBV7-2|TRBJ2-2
TGTGCCAGCAGCTTAGAGGTTCAGGGGGGTCCGGGATCGGCCGGGGAGCTGTTTTTT
CASSLEVQGGPGSAGELFF
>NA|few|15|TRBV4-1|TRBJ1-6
TGCGCCAGCAGCCCAGGGATCTCCTATAATTCACCCCTCCACTTT
CASSPGISYNSPLHF
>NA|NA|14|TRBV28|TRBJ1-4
TGTGCCAGCAGGCACAGGGTAAGGGGTGAAAAACTGTTTTTT
CASRHRVRGEKLFF
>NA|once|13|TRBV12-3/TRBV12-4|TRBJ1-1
TGTGCCAGCAGTTTTAGAGGGTTCACTGAAGCTTTCTTT
CASSFRGFTEAFF
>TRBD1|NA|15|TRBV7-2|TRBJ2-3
TGTGCCAGCAGCTTAGAGGGGGCATCGGCAGATACGCAGTATTTT
CASSLEGASADTQYF
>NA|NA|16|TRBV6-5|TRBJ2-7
TGTGCCAGCAGTTACACCCAAGGGGCGAAATCCTACGAGCAGTACTTC
CASSYTQGAKSYEQYF
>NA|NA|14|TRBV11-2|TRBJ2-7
TGTGCCAGCAGCTTAATGCCCAGGGCCTACGAGCAGTACTTC
CASSLMPRAYEQYF
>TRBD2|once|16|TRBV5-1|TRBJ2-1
TGCGCCAGCAGCTTGGATTTAGGGACTACTTACAATGAGCAGTTCTTC
CASSLDLGTTYNEQFF
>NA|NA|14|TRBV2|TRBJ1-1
TGTGCCAGCAGTGAGGGGAGGGGGTGGACTGAAGCTTTCTTT
CASSEGRGWTEAFF
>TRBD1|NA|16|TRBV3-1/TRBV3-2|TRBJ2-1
TGTGCCAGCAGCCGGTGGACAGGGGGCTCCTACAATGAGCAGTTCTTC
CASSRWTGGSYNEQFF
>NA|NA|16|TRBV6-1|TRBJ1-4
TGTGCCAGCAGTGAAGCGCTTCACAGCTTTAATGAAAAACTGTTTTTT
CASSEALHSFNEKLFF
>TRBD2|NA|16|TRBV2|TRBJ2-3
TGTGCCAGCAGTGGTGGGCGGGGGGCCTTCACAGATACGCAGTATTTT
CASSGGRGAFTDTQYF
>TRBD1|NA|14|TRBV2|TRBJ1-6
TGTGCCAGCAGTGCGGACAGGGACGATTCACCCCTCCACTTT
CASSADRDDSPLHF
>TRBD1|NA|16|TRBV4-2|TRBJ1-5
TGTGCCAGCAGCCAAGATGGAGGGGGCAACAATCAGCCCCAGCATTTT
CASSQDGGGNNQPQHF
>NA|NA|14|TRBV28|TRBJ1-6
TGTGCCAGCAGTTTTTCCCAGTTCAATTCACCCCTCCACTTT
CASSFSQFNSPLHF
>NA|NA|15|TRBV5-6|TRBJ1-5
TGTGCCAGCAGCTCGGCAGGGTATAGCAATCAGCCCCAGCATTTT
CASSSAGYSNQPQHF
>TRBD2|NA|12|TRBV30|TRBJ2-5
TGTGCCTCCCAAGGGAGGGTCGGGACCCAGTACTTC
CASQGRVGTQYF
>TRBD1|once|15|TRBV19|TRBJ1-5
TGTGCCAGTAGGGCGACAGGGGTAGGAAATCAGCCCCAGCATTTT
CASRATGVGNQPQHF
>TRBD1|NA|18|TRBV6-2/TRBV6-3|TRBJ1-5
TGTGCCAGCGGTTTCCGGGACAGGGGATCTCCCGGCAATCAGCCCCAGCATTTT
CASGFRDRGSPGNQPQHF
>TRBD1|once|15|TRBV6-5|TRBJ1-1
TGTGCCAGCGGGACAGCGGGTGATCTGAACACTGAAGCTTTCTTT
CASGTAGDLNTEAFF
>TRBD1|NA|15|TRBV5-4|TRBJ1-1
TGTGCCAGCAGCTTAGTCCGGACAGGGGACACTGAAGCTTTCTTT
CASSLVRTGDTEAFF
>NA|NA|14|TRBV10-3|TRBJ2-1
TGTGCCATCAGTGGGCTCCTGGGCGTCGATGAGCAGTTCTTC
CAISGLLGVDEQFF
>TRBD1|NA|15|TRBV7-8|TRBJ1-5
TGTGCCAGCAGCTTCCGGCGGGACAGGGGTCAGCCCCAGCATTTT
CASSFRRDRGQPQHF
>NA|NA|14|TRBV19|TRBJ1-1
TGTGCCAGTAGTATAGTGGCAGGGAACACTGAAGCTTTCTTT
CASSIVAGNTEAFF
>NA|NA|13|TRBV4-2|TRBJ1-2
TGTGCCAGCAGCCAAGATACAGGGAAGGGCTACACCTTC
CASSQDTGKGYTF
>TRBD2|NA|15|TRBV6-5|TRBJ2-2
TGTGCCAGCAGTCCCTCGGGGGGGCTCACCGGGGAGCTGTTTTTT
CASSPSGGLTGELFF
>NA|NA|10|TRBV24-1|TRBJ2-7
TGTGCCACCAAATATCACGAGCAGTACTTC
CATKYHEQYF
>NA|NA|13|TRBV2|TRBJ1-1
TGTGCCAGGAGCCCGCAGGGGAACGTTGAAGCTTTCTTT
CARSPQGNVEAFF
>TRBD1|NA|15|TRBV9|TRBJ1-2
TGTGCCAGCAGCCCACAGGGGGCAGGTAACTATGGCTACACCTTC
CASSPQGAGNYGYTF
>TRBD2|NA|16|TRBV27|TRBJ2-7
TGTGCCAGCAGCAACCTCGGGGGGGGGCCTATGGACGAGCAGTACTTC
CASSNLGGGPMDEQYF
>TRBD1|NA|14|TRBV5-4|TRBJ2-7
TGTGCCAGCAGCTTAACAGGGGCTACCTACGAGCAGTACTTC
CASSLTGATYEQYF
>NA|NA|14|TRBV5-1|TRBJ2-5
TGCGCCAGCAGCTTGTTCGCCACAGCAGAGACCCAGTACTTC
CASSLFATAETQYF
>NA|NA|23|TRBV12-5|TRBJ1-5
TGTGCTAGTGGTTTGGTCGGTCGTCCCCGGCACCTAGAAATCACCTATAGCAATCAGCCCCAGCATTTT
CASGLVGRPRHLEITYSNQPQHF
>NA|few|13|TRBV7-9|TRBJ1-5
TGTGCCAGCAGCCCCGGGCGGGATCAGCCCCAGCATTTT
CASSPGRDQPQHF
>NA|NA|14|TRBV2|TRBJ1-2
TGTGCCAGCAGTAGACAGCAATCTAACTATGGCTACACCTTC
CASSRQQSNYGYTF
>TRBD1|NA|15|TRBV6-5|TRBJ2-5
TGTGCCAGCAACCCTGGGACAGGGGGCCAAGAGACCCAGTACTTC
CASNPGTGGQETQYF
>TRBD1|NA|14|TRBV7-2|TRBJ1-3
TGTGCCAGCAGCCGGGACAGCTCTGGAAACACCATATATTTT
CASSRDSSGNTIYF
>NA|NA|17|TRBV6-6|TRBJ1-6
TGTGCCAGCAGTCTACGACACCGAAGCTCCTATAATTCACCCCTCCACTTT
CASSLRHRSSYNSPLHF
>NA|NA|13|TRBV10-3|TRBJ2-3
TGTGCCATCAGTGAGGGGGCCACAGATACGCAGTATTTT
CAISEGATDTQYF
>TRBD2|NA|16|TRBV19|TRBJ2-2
TGTGCCAGTAGTAGGACTAGCGGGGATTGGATGGGGGAGCTGTTTTTT
CASSRTSGDWMGELFF